Listed below are T cell receptor beta chains from one sample, sequenced in a study of blood T cell repertoires in COVID-19. Only in-frame clones appear in the TCRdb table, and some are missing; sequencing was by immunoSEQ multiplex PCR. The sample has some 70,000 clones, about 91% seen once; the top ten hold under 15%. Sequencing was done on a sample of peripheral blood. Receptors originate from a human donor with active COVID-19. The donor label of this sample is uncertain. CDR3s include the opening cysteine and the closing phenylalanine or tryptophan. The D gene is left open where the match is weak. The listing skips clone size in some rows; elsewhere it reads once, few, many or a size class.

-	TRBV18	-	TRBJ2-2	TGTGCCAGCTCACCAATTGGACAGACGAACACCGGGGAGCTGTTTTTT	CASSPIGQTNTGELFF
TRBD1	TRBV28	-	TRBJ1-1	TGTGCCAGCAGTTTAGACAGGGGGCGGTGGGGCACTGAAGCTTTCTTT	CASSLDRGRWGTEAFF
-	TRBV7-8	-	TRBJ1-3	TGTGCCAGCAGCTGGGGGCAGGTGGATGGAAACACCATATATTTT	CASSWGQVDGNTIYF
-	TRBV5-8	-	TRBJ2-3	TGTGCCAGCAGACCCGGGACAGGGGTACTAGCGGGGGTGGCAGATACGCAGTATTTT	CASRPGTGVLAGVADTQYF
-	TRBV15	once	TRBJ1-1	TGTGCCACCAGCAGAGCCCTTCCTTTGACAGCCGGGAACACTGAAGCTTTCTTT	CATSRALPLTAGNTEAFF
-	TRBV28	-	TRBJ1-5	TGTGCCAGCAGTCCCGGACAGTCGAACAATCAGCCCCAGCATTTT	CASSPGQSNNQPQHF
TRBD1	TRBV9	once	TRBJ2-3	TGTGCCAGCAGCGTTACAGGGGGCGGCACAGATACGCAGTATTTT	CASSVTGGGTDTQYF
-	TRBV2	-	TRBJ1-5	TGTGCCAGTTCACTGAATCAGCCCCAGCATTTT	CASSLNQPQHF
-	TRBV23-1	once	TRBJ1-5	TGCGCCAGCAGTCCCTACTTTGCCAATCAGCCCCAGCATTTT	CASSPYFANQPQHF
-	TRBV25-1	-	TRBJ1-4	TGTGCCAGCAGTGCGGTCGTTGGGCAGGGTGAAGAAAAACTGTTTTTT	CASSAVVGQGEEKLFF
TRBD1	TRBV28	-	TRBJ2-3	TGTGCCAGCATCAAACAGGGGATAGATACGCAGTATTTT	CASIKQGIDTQYF
-	TRBV7-8	-	TRBJ2-7	TGTGCCAGCAGCTTACAGGGCCAAACCTACGAGCAGTACTTC	CASSLQGQTYEQYF
TRBD1	TRBV5-1	-	TRBJ2-5	TGCGCCAGCAGCCCTGGACAGGGCGAGACCCAGTACTTC	CASSPGQGETQYF
-	TRBV19	-	TRBJ2-2	TGTGCCAGTAGTCTGTCGGACTATACCGGGGAGCTGTTTTTT	CASSLSDYTGELFF
-	TRBV28	-	TRBJ1-2	TGTGCCAGCAATACAGGGACGAACTATGGCTACACCTTC	CASNTGTNYGYTF
-	TRBV6-5	-	TRBJ1-5	TGTGCCAGCAGTTACTCAGCAGGGGCTAATCAGCCCCAGCATTTT	CASSYSAGANQPQHF
-	TRBV28	-	TRBJ2-7	TGTGCCAGCAGTCTTGCGACGGGGGAGCAGTACTTC	CASSLATGEQYF
-	TRBV14	-	TRBJ1-1	TGTGCCAGCAGCTCATCAGGGTATGGCACTGAAGCTTTCTTT	CASSSSGYGTEAFF
-	TRBV24-1	-	TRBJ2-1	TGTGCCACCGCGCAGCGGAGCAATGAGCAGTTCTTC	CATAQRSNEQFF
-	TRBV24-1	-	TRBJ2-1	TGTGCCACCAGTGAGGAGGGACTCTACAATGAGCAGTTCTTC	CATSEEGLYNEQFF
-	TRBV7-9	-	TRBJ1-1	TGTGCCAGCAGCCGAGTTGATTTCTTT	CASSRVDFF
-	TRBV6-5	-	TRBJ1-1	TGTGCCAGTTCTACAGGGACCACTGAAGCTTTCTTT	CASSTGTTEAFF
TRBD1	TRBV9	-	TRBJ2-7	TGTGCCAGCAGCGTAGACAGGGGGCGCATCTACGAGCAGTACTTC	CASSVDRGRIYEQYF
-	TRBV6-5	-	TRBJ2-5	TGTGCCAGCAGCTCCGGGTCTCGGGGATCAGAGACCCAGTACTTC	CASSSGSRGSETQYF
TRBD2	TRBV18	few	TRBJ2-7	TGTGCCAGCTCACCAATTCACTCCGCGGGAGGATTGCAGTACTTC	CASSPIHSAGGLQYF
TRBD2	TRBV19	once	TRBJ2-5	TGTGCCACCTCGACTAGCGGGAAACAAGAGACCCAGTACTTC	CATSTSGKQETQYF
TRBD1	TRBV7-9	-	TRBJ1-1	TGTGCCAGCAGCCCAGCGGACAGGATGAACACTGAAGCTTTCTTT	CASSPADRMNTEAFF
-	TRBV5-6	-	TRBJ2-7	TGTGCCAGCAGCTGGGGTGAGGGCTACGAGCAGTACTTC	CASSWGEGYEQYF
TRBD2	TRBV7-2	once	TRBJ2-7	TGTGCCAGCAGCTTAGCCGGGACTAGCAATGAGCAGTACTTC	CASSLAGTSNEQYF
-	TRBV28	-	TRBJ1-1	TGTGCCAGCTATGAGCCGCGGGGGGCGAACACTGAAGCTTTCTTT	CASYEPRGANTEAFF
TRBD1	TRBV3-1/TRBV3-2	-	TRBJ2-1	TGTGCCAGCAGCCAAGATTCCCGCCAGGGGGCACGCTACAATGAGCAGTTCTTC	CASSQDSRQGARYNEQFF
-	TRBV5-1	-	TRBJ1-3	TGCGCCAGCAGCCAGCCTGACCCAGGCCGCGGAAACACCATATATTTT	CASSQPDPGRGNTIYF
TRBD2	TRBV7-2	-	TRBJ2-3	TGTGCCAGCAGCTTTAGCGGGGGGGGCACAGATACGCAGTATTTT	CASSFSGGGTDTQYF
-	TRBV7-2	-	TRBJ2-7	TGTGCCAGCAGCCCGAGGGCCTACGAGCAGTACTTC	CASSPRAYEQYF
-	TRBV25-1	-	TRBJ1-1	TGTGCCAGCAGTGAATACGGAGGGAGGGGCGGGGTGAACACTGAAGCTTTCTTT	CASSEYGGRGGVNTEAFF
-	TRBV5-6	-	TRBJ2-5	TGTGCCAGCAGCTTCCAGCGGAGCAGCCTGCGCCAAGAGACCCAGTACTTC	CASSFQRSSLRQETQYF
-	TRBV19	-	TRBJ2-7	TGTGCCAGTAGTTCCCTCCCGGGAGCCGAACCTAACTACGAGCAGTACTTC	CASSSLPGAEPNYEQYF
-	TRBV24-1	-	TRBJ2-1	TGTGCCACCAGTGGACTCGGAGACTCCAAGGGGTCTTACAATGAGCAGTTCTTC	CATSGLGDSKGSYNEQFF
TRBD1	TRBV5-8	-	TRBJ2-1	TGTGCCAGCAGCTTGGCAGGGGGCCCTACCGATAATGAGCAGTTCTTC	CASSLAGGPTDNEQFF
TRBD1	TRBV7-2	-	TRBJ1-5	TGTGCCAGCAGCTCAGGACAGGGCGGCAATCAGCCCCAGCATTTT	CASSSGQGGNQPQHF
TRBD1	TRBV11-2	-	TRBJ2-1	TGTGCCAGCAGCCACGGACAGGGGGCGAACAATGAGCAGTTCTTC	CASSHGQGANNEQFF
-	TRBV7-3	-	TRBJ2-7	TGTGCCAGCAACTTTTTCAGGGGATACGAGCAGTACTTC	CASNFFRGYEQYF
-	TRBV27	-	TRBJ1-2	TGTGCCAGCACCTCCGCGGCAGAACCCAACTATGGCTACACCTTC	CASTSAAEPNYGYTF
TRBD1	TRBV7-9	-	TRBJ1-2	TGTGCCAGCAGCCCCCCCGGACAGGGGGGTTATGGCTACACCTTC	CASSPPGQGGYGYTF
-	TRBV14	-	TRBJ2-5	TGTGCCAGCAGCCAAACCAGGGAATGGGAGACCCAGTACTTC	CASSQTREWETQYF
TRBD2	TRBV28	-	TRBJ2-7	TGTGCCAGCAGGTATGGACTAGCGGACGCCTACGAGCAGTACTTC	CASRYGLADAYEQYF
-	TRBV7-2	-	TRBJ1-1	TGTGCCAGCAGCCCCGACAGAGCAACTGAAGCTTTCTTT	CASSPDRATEAFF
TRBD2	TRBV3-1/TRBV3-2	-	TRBJ2-7	TGTGCCAGCAGCCAAGTTGCGGGAGGAGGCTACGAGCAGTACTTC	CASSQVAGGGYEQYF
TRBD2	TRBV7-2	-	TRBJ2-3	TGTGCCAGCAGCTTAAAGCTAGCGGGAGCAGATACGCAGTATTTT	CASSLKLAGADTQYF
TRBD1	TRBV28	-	TRBJ2-7	TGTGCCAGCAGTTTACCAGACAGGGACGAGCAGTACTTC	CASSLPDRDEQYF
-	TRBV10-1	few	TRBJ2-2	TGCGCCAGCAGTGATGCAGGGCCCACCGGGGAGCTGTTTTTT	CASSDAGPTGELFF
TRBD1	TRBV4-2	-	TRBJ2-2	TGTGCCAGCAGCCACCAGGGGGTGAGGGAGCTGTTTTTT	CASSHQGVRELFF
TRBD1	TRBV5-1	-	TRBJ1-3	TGCGCCAGCAGCTCCGGGACAGGGTTTGCTGGAAACACCATATATTTT	CASSSGTGFAGNTIYF